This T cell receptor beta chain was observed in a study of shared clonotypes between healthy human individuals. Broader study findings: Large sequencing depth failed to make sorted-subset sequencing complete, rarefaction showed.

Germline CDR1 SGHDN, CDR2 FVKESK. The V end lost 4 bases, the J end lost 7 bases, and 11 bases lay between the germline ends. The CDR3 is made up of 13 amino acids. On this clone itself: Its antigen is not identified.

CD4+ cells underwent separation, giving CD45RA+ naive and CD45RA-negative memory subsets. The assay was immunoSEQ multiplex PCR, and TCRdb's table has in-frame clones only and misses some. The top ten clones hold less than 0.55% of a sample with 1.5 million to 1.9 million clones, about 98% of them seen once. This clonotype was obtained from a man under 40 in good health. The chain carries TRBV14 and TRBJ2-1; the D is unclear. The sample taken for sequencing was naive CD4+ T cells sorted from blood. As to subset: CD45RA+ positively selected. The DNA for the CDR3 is TGTGCCAGCAGCCCGGCTTGGGGTAATGAGCAGTTCTTC. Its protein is CASSPAWGNEQFF. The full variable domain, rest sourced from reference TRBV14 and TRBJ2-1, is EAGVTQFPSHSVIEKGQTVTLRCDPISGHDNLYWYRRVMGKEIKFLLHFVKESKQDESGMPNNRFLAERTGGTYSTLKVQPAELEDSGVYFCASSPAWGNEQFFGPGTRLTVL.